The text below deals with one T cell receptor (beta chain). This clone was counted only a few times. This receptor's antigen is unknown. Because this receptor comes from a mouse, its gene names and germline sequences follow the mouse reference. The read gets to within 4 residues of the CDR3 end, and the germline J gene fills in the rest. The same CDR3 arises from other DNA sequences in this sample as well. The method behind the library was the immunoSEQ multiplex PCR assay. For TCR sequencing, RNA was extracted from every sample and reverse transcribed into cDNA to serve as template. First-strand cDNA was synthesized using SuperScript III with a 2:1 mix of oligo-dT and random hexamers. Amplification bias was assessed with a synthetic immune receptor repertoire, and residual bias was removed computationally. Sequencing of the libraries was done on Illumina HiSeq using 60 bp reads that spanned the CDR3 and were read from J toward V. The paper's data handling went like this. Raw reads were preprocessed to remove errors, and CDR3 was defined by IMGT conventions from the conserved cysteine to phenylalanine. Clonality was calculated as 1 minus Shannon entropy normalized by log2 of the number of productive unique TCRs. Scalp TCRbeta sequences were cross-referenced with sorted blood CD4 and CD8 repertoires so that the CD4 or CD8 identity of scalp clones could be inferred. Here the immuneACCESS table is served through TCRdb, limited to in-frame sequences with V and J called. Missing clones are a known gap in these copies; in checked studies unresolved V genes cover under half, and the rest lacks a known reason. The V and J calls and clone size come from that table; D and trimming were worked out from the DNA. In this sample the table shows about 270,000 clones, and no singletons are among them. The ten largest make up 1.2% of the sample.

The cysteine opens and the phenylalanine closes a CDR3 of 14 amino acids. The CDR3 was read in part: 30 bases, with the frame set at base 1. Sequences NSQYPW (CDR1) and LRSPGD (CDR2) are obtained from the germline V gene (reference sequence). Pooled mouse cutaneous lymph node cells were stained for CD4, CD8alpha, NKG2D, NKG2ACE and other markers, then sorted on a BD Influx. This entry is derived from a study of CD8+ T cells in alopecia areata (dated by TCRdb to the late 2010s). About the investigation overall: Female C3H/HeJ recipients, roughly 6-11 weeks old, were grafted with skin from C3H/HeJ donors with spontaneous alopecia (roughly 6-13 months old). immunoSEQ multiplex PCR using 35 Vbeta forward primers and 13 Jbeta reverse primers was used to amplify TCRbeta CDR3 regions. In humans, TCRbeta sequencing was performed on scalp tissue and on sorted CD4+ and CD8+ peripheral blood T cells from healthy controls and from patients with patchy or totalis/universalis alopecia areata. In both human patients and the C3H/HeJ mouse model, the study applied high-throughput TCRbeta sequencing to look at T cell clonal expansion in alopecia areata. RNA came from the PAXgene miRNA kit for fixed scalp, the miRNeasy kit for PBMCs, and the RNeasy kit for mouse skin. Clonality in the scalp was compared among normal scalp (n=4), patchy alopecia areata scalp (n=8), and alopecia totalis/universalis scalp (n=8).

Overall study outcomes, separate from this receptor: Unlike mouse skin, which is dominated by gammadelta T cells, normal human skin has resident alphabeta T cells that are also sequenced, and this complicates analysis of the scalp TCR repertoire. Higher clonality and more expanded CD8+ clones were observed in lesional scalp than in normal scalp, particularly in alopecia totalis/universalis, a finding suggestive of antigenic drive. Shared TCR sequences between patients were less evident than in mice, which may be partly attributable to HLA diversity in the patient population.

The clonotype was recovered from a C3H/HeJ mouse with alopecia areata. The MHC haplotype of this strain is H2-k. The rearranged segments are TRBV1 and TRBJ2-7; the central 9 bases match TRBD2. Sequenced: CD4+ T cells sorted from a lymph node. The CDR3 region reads CTCSAPWGGYEQYF. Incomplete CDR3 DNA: TGCACCTGCAGTGCACCCTGGGGGGGGTAT.